This T cell receptor (beta chain) was recorded in a study of blood T cell repertoires in COVID-19. Sequencing used immunoSEQ multiplex PCR; TCRdb keeps in-frame clones, though not all of them. This table holds about 190,000 clones, 65% to 85% found once. The V and J ends lost 4 bases and 6 bases respectively, with 16 bases between them. Germline values: CDR1 SGHRS, CDR2 YFSETQ. This CDR3 has 14 amino acids. The sequence derives from a man in his fifties with active or convalescent COVID-19. V and J are TRBV5-1 and TRBJ1-1; maybe TRBD1 (6 bases). Source material: peripheral blood. CDR3 protein: CASSPVTGGAEAFF. The CDR3 DNA sequence: TGCGCCAGCAGCCCAGTGACAGGAGGTGCTGAAGCTTTCTTT.